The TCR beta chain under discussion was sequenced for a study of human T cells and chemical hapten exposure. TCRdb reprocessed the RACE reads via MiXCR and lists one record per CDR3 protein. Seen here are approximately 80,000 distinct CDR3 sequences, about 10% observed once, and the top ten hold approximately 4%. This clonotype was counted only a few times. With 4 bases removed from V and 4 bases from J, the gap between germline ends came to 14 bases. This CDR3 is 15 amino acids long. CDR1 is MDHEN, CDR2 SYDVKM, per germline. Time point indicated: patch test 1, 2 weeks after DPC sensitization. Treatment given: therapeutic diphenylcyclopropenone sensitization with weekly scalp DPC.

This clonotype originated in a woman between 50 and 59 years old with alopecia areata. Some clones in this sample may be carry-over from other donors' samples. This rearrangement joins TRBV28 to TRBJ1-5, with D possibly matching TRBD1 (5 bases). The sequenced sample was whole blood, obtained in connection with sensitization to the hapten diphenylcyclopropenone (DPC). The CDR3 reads CASSSFAGLNQPQHF. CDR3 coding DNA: TGTGCCAGCAGTTCATTCGCAGGGTTGAATCAGCCCCAGCATTTT.